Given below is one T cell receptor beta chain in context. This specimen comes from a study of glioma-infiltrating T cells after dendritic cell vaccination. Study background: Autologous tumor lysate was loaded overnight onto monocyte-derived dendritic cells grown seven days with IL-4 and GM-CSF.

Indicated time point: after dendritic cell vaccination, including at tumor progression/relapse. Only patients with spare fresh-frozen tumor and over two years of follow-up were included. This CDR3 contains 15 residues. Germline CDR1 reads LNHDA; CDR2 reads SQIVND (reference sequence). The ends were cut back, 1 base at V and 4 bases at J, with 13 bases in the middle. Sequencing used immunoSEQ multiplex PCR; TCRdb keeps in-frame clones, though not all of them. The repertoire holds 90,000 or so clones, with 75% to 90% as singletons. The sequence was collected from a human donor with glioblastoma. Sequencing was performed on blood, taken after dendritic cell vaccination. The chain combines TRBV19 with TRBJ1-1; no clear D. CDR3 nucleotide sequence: TGTGCCAGTAGTATAGGTGCCGGGATGCGCACTGAAGCTTTCTTT. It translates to CASSIGAGMRTEAFF.